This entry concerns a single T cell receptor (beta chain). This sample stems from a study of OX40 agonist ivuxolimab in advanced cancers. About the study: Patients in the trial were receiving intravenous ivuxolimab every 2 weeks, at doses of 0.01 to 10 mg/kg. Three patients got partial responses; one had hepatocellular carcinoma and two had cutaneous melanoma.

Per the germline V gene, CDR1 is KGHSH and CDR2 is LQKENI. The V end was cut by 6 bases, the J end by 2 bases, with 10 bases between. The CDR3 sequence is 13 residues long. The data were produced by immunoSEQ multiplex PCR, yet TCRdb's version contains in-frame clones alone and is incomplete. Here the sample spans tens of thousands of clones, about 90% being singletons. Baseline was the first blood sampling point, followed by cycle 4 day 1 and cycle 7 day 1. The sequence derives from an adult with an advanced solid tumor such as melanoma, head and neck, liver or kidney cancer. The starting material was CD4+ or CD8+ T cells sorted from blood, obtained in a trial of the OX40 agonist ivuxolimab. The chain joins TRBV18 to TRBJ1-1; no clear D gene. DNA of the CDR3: TGTGCCAGCTCTGCAGAGGGAAACACTGAAGCTTTCTTT. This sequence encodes CASSAEGNTEAFF.